This TCR beta chain originates from a study of T cells after yellow fever vaccination. Across the whole study: The authors prepared low-cell-number fractions using SMART-Seq v4 Ultra Low Input.

Ten or more counts support this clonotype. The antigen is not known. General study findings and limits: The booster saw the reappearance of most primary-vaccination clones (around 96% CD4, around 90% CD8).

TCRdb called the 5' RACE reads again in MiXCR, with one record for every CDR3 protein. The profile shows around 330,000 distinct CDR3 sequences, 3.6% of them singletons. The CDR3 consists of 17 residues. V shed 1 base, J shed 5 bases, and the junction held 10 bases outside the gene matches. Looked up from germline, CDR1 is LNHNV and CDR2 is YYDKDF (reference sequence). The material was PBMCs, obtained on the day of the yellow fever booster vaccination. The sequence was collected from a man aged 18-30 years who received the YFV17D yellow fever vaccine. The V and J genes are TRBV15 and TRBJ2-1; 8 bases are shared with TRBD2. CDR3 sequence reads: CATSRGREGGRNNEQFF. The CDR3 DNA sequence: TGTGCCACCAGCAGAGGTCGGGAGGGGGGCCGAAACAATGAGCAGTTCTTC.